This is a list of T cell receptor beta chains from one sample in a study of cytomegalovirus exposure and HLA in healthy donors. This table comes from immunoSEQ multiplex PCR, and its TCRdb copy is limited to in-frame clones, with some not included. The listing contains 75,000 to 95,000 clones. Sequenced: PBMCs. The receptor source for this set is a woman aged 55-69 years in good health and CMV-seronegative. The CDR3 runs from the conserved cysteine through the conserved F or W. D genes are given only for firm matches.

d_call,j_call,v_call,cdr3_nt,cdr3_aa
NA,TRBJ2-7,TRBV29-1,TGCAGCGCCGAGACACAGGGCGCTGTCTACGAGCAGTACTTC,CSAETQGAVYEQYF
NA,TRBJ2-2,TRBV2,TGTGCCAGCAGTGACCTGGGGGGAGGTACCGGGGAGCTGTTTTTT,CASSDLGGGTGELFF
NA,TRBJ1-2,TRBV6-6,TGTGCCAGCAGTTCCCTGACGCGGGACAACTATGGCTACACCTTC,CASSSLTRDNYGYTF
TRBD1,TRBJ1-2,TRBV19,TGTGCCAGTGTTGGACAGGGGGCGCAAGGCTACACCTTC,CASVGQGAQGYTF
TRBD1,TRBJ2-7,TRBV4-2,TGTGCAAGCAGGGGACAGGGGACCTACGAGCAGTACTTC,CASRGQGTYEQYF
NA,TRBJ1-3,TRBV30,TGTGCCTGGAGTTACAGGAGCTCTGGAAACACCATATATTTT,CAWSYRSSGNTIYF
NA,TRBJ1-5,TRBV16,TGTGCCAGCAGCCGACACACAGGGAATCAGCCCCAGCATTTT,CASSRHTGNQPQHF
TRBD1,TRBJ2-1,TRBV28,TGTGCCAGCAGTTTCCCTTCCGGGACAGGTGTATACAATGAGCAGTTCTTC,CASSFPSGTGVYNEQFF
TRBD1,TRBJ2-5,TRBV15,TGTGCCACCAGCAGAGGGACAGGGAGGACGACCCAGTACTTC,CATSRGTGRTTQYF
NA,TRBJ2-1,TRBV9,TGTGCCAGCAGCGTAGTCACAGGGTCGAATGAGCAGTTCTTC,CASSVVTGSNEQFF
TRBD1,TRBJ1-2,TRBV19,TGTGCCAGTAGTATCCGGGGACAGGGTGGCTACACCTTC,CASSIRGQGGYTF
TRBD1,TRBJ1-5,TRBV28,TGTGCCAGCAGCCGGGACAGGGTTTCCGGTCCACATAGCAATCAGCCCCAGCATTTT,CASSRDRVSGPHSNQPQHF
NA,TRBJ2-5,TRBV10-1,TGCGCCAGCAGTGAAAGCTCACAGGGAGGGCAAGAGACCCAGTACTTC,CASSESSQGGQETQYF
NA,TRBJ2-3,TRBV19,TGTGCCAGTAGTGTCGACAGCTACACAGATACGCAGTATTTT,CASSVDSYTDTQYF
TRBD2,TRBJ2-7,TRBV27,TGTGCCAGCAGTTCCTTTCGGGGATTGCGGGAGGCATCCTACGAGCAGTACTTC,CASSSFRGLREASYEQYF
TRBD1,TRBJ2-3,TRBV28,TGTGCCAGCAGTTTGGACAGGACAGGGGTAGATACGCAGTATTTT,CASSLDRTGVDTQYF
NA,TRBJ1-2,TRBV5-1,TGCGCCAGCAGCTTGGTCCCGGATGGCTACACCTTC,CASSLVPDGYTF
NA,TRBJ1-1,TRBV30,TGTGCCTGGACCCCGGGACTGTCGGGTACTGAAGCTTTCTTT,CAWTPGLSGTEAFF
TRBD1,TRBJ1-2,TRBV6-4,TGTGCCAGCAGTGACTCGAACCGACAGGGTCACTATGGCTACACCTTC,CASSDSNRQGHYGYTF
TRBD1,TRBJ1-4,TRBV7-9,TGTGCCAGCAGGTTACAGGGGAAGGGCGATGAAAAACTGTTTTTT,CASRLQGKGDEKLFF
TRBD2,TRBJ2-5,TRBV7-2,TGTGCCAGCAGCTTAATCCTAGCGGGAGGGGAGACCCAGTACTTC,CASSLILAGGETQYF
TRBD2,TRBJ2-1,TRBV18,TGTGCCAGCTCAGTTTCCGGGAGGGGGTGGAATGAGCAGTTCTTC,CASSVSGRGWNEQFF
TRBD1,TRBJ2-6,TRBV29-1,TGCAGCGTTTATGGAGTCGGACAGGGCGCCTCTGGGGCCAACGTCCTGACTTTC,CSVYGVGQGASGANVLTF
NA,TRBJ1-2,TRBV5-1,TGCGCCAGCAGCTACACTCGGGGGGGTATCTATGGCTACACCTTC,CASSYTRGGIYGYTF
TRBD2,TRBJ2-1,TRBV6-9,TGTGCCAGCACCCGTTCGGCACTAGCGGGAGTAGGGTCCTACAATGAGCAGTTCTTC,CASTRSALAGVGSYNEQFF
NA,TRBJ2-3,TRBV7-2,TGTGCCAGCAGCTTATCCCGACAGTCCACAGATACGCAGTATTTT,CASSLSRQSTDTQYF
NA,TRBJ1-5,TRBV7-9,TGTGCCAGCAGCCTACACATTGGGGGCATCGGGCAGGCGAATCAGCCCCAGCATTTT,CASSLHIGGIGQANQPQHF
NA,TRBJ2-2,TRBV25-1,TGTGCCAGCAGTGATTCTCAGGGATGGACCGGGGAGCTGTTTTTT,CASSDSQGWTGELFF
TRBD1,TRBJ1-2,TRBV28,TGTGCCAGCAGAACGACCACCGGGACAGGGACTGAGGGCTACACCTTC,CASRTTTGTGTEGYTF
TRBD1,TRBJ1-1,TRBV5-8,TGTGCCAGCACCAGACAGGGCTCTAACACTGAAGCTTTCTTT,CASTRQGSNTEAFF
TRBD1,TRBJ1-2,TRBV27,TGTGCCAGCACCCGGACAGGGCTTACTAACTATGGCTACACCTTC,CASTRTGLTNYGYTF
NA,TRBJ2-7,TRBV2,TGTGCCAGCAGGTACGGGGCCTACGAGCAGTACTTC,CASRYGAYEQYF
TRBD1,TRBJ1-6,TRBV7-9,TGTGCCAGCAGCTCAGGACAGGAGTCTTCACCCCTCCACTTT,CASSSGQESSPLHF
NA,TRBJ2-7,TRBV6-5,TGTGCCAGCAGTTACGGAGTTTTGGCCTACGAGCAGTACTTC,CASSYGVLAYEQYF
NA,TRBJ1-1,TRBV9,TGTGCCAGCAGCGTAGACCCAAACAGGGAAGCTTTCTTT,CASSVDPNREAFF
TRBD2,TRBJ2-7,TRBV4-2,TGTGCCAGCAGCCATCCCCTAGAGGGAGGACTAGCCTACGAGCAGTACTTC,CASSHPLEGGLAYEQYF